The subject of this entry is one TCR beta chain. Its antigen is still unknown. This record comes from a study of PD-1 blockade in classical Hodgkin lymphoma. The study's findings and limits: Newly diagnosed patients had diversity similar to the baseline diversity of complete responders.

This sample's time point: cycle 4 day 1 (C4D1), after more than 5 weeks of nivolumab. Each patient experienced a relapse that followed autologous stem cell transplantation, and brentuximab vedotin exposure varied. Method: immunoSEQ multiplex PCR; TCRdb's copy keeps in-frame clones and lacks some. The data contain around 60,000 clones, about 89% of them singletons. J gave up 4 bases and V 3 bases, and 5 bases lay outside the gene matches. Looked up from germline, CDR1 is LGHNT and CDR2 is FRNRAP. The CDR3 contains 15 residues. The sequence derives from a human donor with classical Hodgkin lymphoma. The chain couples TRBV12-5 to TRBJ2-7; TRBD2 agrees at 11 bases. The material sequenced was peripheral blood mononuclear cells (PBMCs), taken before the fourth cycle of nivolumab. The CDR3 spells CASGFFTSGGYEQYF. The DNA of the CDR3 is TGTGCTAGTGGTTTCTTTACTAGCGGGGGATACGAGCAGTACTTC. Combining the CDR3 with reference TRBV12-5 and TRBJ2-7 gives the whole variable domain DARVTQTPRHKVTEMGQEVTMRCQPILGHNTVFWYRQTMMQGLELLAYFRNRAPLDDSGMPKDRFSAEMPDATLATLKIQPSEPRDSAVYFCASGFFTSGGYEQYFGPGTRLTVT.